This TCR beta chain derives from a study of OX40 agonist ivuxolimab in advanced cancers. Trimming stripped 2 bases from V and 0 bases from J, with 11 bases between. The CDR3 is made up of 15 amino acids. Germline values: CDR1 GTSNPN, CDR2 SVGIG (reference sequence). The repertoire was sequenced with immunoSEQ multiplex PCR; TCRdb's copy has only in-frame clones and lacks some. The sample yields about 83,000 clones, roughly 80% seen once. The J gene is TRBJ1-3, the V gene TRBV30; D remains unclear. This receptor was taken from an adult with an advanced solid tumor such as melanoma, head and neck, liver or kidney cancer. Sequenced material: CD4+ or CD8+ T cells sorted from blood, taken in a trial of the OX40 agonist ivuxolimab. CDR3 DNA sequence: TGTGCCTGGAGTCATGGGGAAAGCTCTGGAAACACCATATATTTT. Protein product: CAWSHGESSGNTIYF. Complete variable domain (other parts from reference TRBV30 and TRBJ1-3): SQTIHQWPATLVQPVGSPLSLECTVEGTSNPNLYWYRQAAGRGLQLLFYSVGIGQISSEVPQNLSASRPQDRQFILSSKKLLLSDSGFYLCAWSHGESSGNTIYFGEGSWLTVV.